A selection of T cell receptor beta chains follows, all from one sample in a study of control samples from healthy donors and cancer patients. Clones were read by immunoSEQ multiplex PCR, and TCRdb kept only the in-frame ones, dropping some. The table lists some 250,000 clones, approximately 80% of them singletons. Sequences were obtained from PBMCs. The receptors were gathered from a woman between 55 and 75 years old with lung cancer. Both conserved end residues are part of each CDR3.

J gene | V gene | CDR3 protein
TRBJ2-7 | TRBV9 | CASSVGGAGGINEQYF
TRBJ2-2 | TRBV5-1 | CASSSLYTSTGELFF
TRBJ1-6 | TRBV10-3 | CAISEGNSPLHF
TRBJ2-6 | TRBV2 | CASSFGSGANVLTF
TRBJ2-7 | TRBV29-1 | CSGLRGGEQYF
TRBJ2-7 | TRBV4-2 | CASSQVGPVSYEQYF
TRBJ1-6 | TRBV5-1 | CASSLQQGATNSPLHF
TRBJ1-5 | TRBV4-1 | CASSQDSPPISNQPQHF
TRBJ2-7 | TRBV5-1 | CASSPRQAGWGEQYF
TRBJ1-6 | TRBV2 | CASSLTDNSPLHF
TRBJ1-6 | TRBV3-1/TRBV3-2 | CASSPTRGGYNSPLHF
TRBJ1-1 | TRBV2 | CASSSGAGTEAFF
TRBJ2-7 | TRBV27 | CASSFRRGGYEQYF
TRBJ1-2 | TRBV7-9 | CASSPRENVGYTF
TRBJ1-2 | TRBV19 | CASTGTGGYGYTF
TRBJ2-2 | TRBV10-2 | CASTVSGSGGELFF
TRBJ2-5 | TRBV28 | CASSSLAGGQETQYF
TRBJ1-6 | TRBV9 | CASSPRPNYNSPLHF
TRBJ2-1 | TRBV14 | CASSPLAGVHNEQFF
TRBJ2-1 | TRBV7-8 | CASSSGQGVFLFF
TRBJ2-3 | TRBV24-1 | CATSRADPTDTQYF
TRBJ1-4 | TRBV6-5 | CASRRAATNEKLFF
TRBJ2-3 | TRBV7-8 | CASSLAWRGTDTQYF
TRBJ2-1 | TRBV27 | CASSSTRTRLNEQFF
TRBJ1-1 | TRBV29-1 | CSGRTGVGSTEAFF
TRBJ2-5 | TRBV2 | CASSETSGRVGETQYF
TRBJ2-7 | TRBV5-1 | CASSPGQSSYEQYF
TRBJ2-7 | TRBV30 | CAWSEVGYEQYF
TRBJ1-2 | TRBV5-4 | CASSPDLGVNYGYTF
TRBJ1-2 | TRBV5-1 | CASSEGNYGYTF
TRBJ2-5 | TRBV2 | CASSGTSGYQETQYF
TRBJ2-7 | TRBV28 | CASSLWAGDYEQYF
TRBJ1-2 | TRBV18 | CASSPDQIGYTF
TRBJ1-2 | TRBV5-1 | CASSSGTDMDGYTF
TRBJ2-3 | TRBV11-2 | CASSFSGGAVDTQYF
TRBJ2-2 | TRBV19 | CASSKAGRGTGELFF
TRBJ1-2 | TRBV28 | CASRTGGSYGYTF
TRBJ1-1 | TRBV6-2/TRBV6-3 | CASSPFGERNTEAFF
TRBJ2-3 | TRBV19 | CASTDRGTTSTDTQYF
TRBJ1-2 | TRBV3-1/TRBV3-2 | CASTTGAETPYGYTF
TRBJ1-1 | TRBV13 | CASSPRSTEAFF
TRBJ1-6 | TRBV27 | CASSFWDRVDSPLHF
TRBJ2-7 | TRBV5-4 | CASSFEWGGSEQYF
TRBJ2-7 | TRBV3-1/TRBV3-2 | CASSPLSGSYEQYF
TRBJ1-1 | TRBV19 | CASSIHPGVGTEAFF
TRBJ1-5 | TRBV19 | CASSSGSRNQPQHF
TRBJ1-5 | TRBV2 | CASSVRENQPQHF
TRBJ2-4 | TRBV9 | CASSPHGTKNIQYF
TRBJ1-1 | TRBV9 | CASSALMNTEAFF
TRBJ1-5 | TRBV3-1/TRBV3-2 | CASSPHPGQPQHF
TRBJ1-1 | TRBV5-1 | CASSLVGPMNTEAFF
TRBJ1-2 | TRBV5-6 | CASSALRDRGYYGYTF
TRBJ1-2 | TRBV9 | CASSVGEGGYGYTF
TRBJ2-3 | TRBV28 | CASSLWTHGRNTDTQYF